Included here is one T cell receptor (beta chain) sequence, with context. This clonotype showed up many times. Its antigen is currently not known. Nothing much larger sits one base from this clone, and base qualities are not available. The sample originates from a study of T cell repertoires in cytomegalovirus infection (dated by TCRdb to the late 2010s). For the study in its entirety: The HLA type of each donor mattered for the analysis, because public TCR beta signatures pointed to carriage of CMV infection along with the matching HLA type. Findings and caveats that apply to the study as a whole: In the ex vivo response, HLA-C-restricted CMV-specific TCR beta clonotypes were dominant, and in two of eight donors the single most frequent clonotype came from this HLA-C-restricted group. Carriers of CMV infection plus the relevant HLA type were discriminated by the cumulative frequency of public TCR beta family members in the study cohort and in an independent 352-donor cohort.

Sequencing instrument: Illumina HiSeq 1500. TCRdb passed the public sequencing reads through fastp at Q25 and MiXCR, retaining productive beta sequences. Here each entry gathers all rows of one CDR3 protein and keeps the most common genes and DNA. The sample table shows more than 500,000 distinct CDR3 sequences, and 15% to 20% are seen once. The top ten constitute more than 20% of the sample. From the germline V gene (reference sequence), CDR1 is SEHNR and CDR2 is FQNEAQ. At the junction V is shortened by 0 bases and J by 3 bases, with 17 bases in between. The CDR3 has 17 amino acids, counting the end cysteine and phenylalanine. Only the CDR3 portion is preserved as DNA: 51 bases, with reading frame beginning at the first base.

The sequence links TRBV7-9 to TRBJ2-5; the D gene is unclear. Sequenced sample: CD8+ T cells from PBMCs. The source is a human donor in good health (CMV status not recorded). Some clones in this sample may be carry-over from other donors' samples. The CDR3: CASSLAGLGLVEETQYF. The nucleotide sequence reads as follows: TGTGCCAGCAGCTTAGCTGGATTGGGGTTGGTGGAAGAGACCCAGTACTTC.